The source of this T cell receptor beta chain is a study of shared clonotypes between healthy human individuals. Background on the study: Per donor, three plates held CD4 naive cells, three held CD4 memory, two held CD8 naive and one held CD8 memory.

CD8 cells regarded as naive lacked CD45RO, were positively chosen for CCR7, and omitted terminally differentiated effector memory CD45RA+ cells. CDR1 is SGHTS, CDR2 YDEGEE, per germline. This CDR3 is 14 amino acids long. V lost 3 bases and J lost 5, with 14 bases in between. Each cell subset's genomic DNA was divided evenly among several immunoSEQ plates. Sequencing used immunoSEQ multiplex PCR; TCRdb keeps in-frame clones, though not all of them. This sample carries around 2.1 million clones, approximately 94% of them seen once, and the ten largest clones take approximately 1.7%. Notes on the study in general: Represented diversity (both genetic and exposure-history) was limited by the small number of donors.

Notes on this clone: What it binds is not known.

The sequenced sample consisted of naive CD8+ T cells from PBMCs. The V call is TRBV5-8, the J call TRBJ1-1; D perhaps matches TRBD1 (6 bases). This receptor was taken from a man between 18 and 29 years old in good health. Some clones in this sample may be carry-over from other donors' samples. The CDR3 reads CASSSRDINTEAFF. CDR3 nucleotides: TGTGCCAGCAGCTCGAGGGACATTAATACTGAAGCTTTCTTT.